This T cell receptor (beta chain) was recovered during a study of metastatic and nonmetastatic thyroid tumors. This clone came up many times. The antigen remains undetermined. V lost 7 bases and J lost 5; bases outside the gene matches: 5. Germline V gives CDR1 SGDLS, CDR2 YYNGEE. The length of the CDR3 is 12 residues. Through MiXCR, TCRdb re-clonotyped the PCR reads. In the table there are 35,000 to 50,000 clones, approximately 20% of which are singletons. Study conclusions and caveats: Compared with benign nodules, malignant thyroid tumors were reported to have significantly higher TCR beta diversity in both blood and tumor.

None of the patients had undergone any treatment ahead of thyroid surgery. The sample taken for sequencing was blood. This TCR came from a female donor with papillary thyroid cancer or a benign thyroid nodule (not recorded which). Some clones in this sample may be carry-over from other donors' samples. The genes are TRBV9 and TRBJ1-2; 7 bases line up with TRBD1. The DNA for the CDR3 is TGTGCCAGCGGAGGGGGCAATTATGGCTACACCTTC. Translation gives CASGGGNYGYTF.